The present T cell receptor (beta chain) was sequenced within a study of radiotherapy plus CTLA-4 blockade in lung cancer. In the study overall: Objective responses emerged in 15% to 20% of patients, and over 30% attained disease control. The study, taken as a whole, reports: Expansion of tumor-derived TCR clones was observed in blood after radiotherapy plus ipilimumab.

Method: immunoSEQ multiplex PCR; TCRdb's copy keeps in-frame clones and lacks some. The sample carries more than 90,000 clones, 82% recorded once. On this clone: Its antigen is unidentified.

With 6 bases removed from V and 4 bases from J, the gap between germline ends came to 16 bases. The germline CDR1 and CDR2 sequences are MDHEN and SYDVKM. CDR3 size: 14 residues. The chain couples TRBV28 to TRBJ2-7; D may be TRBD1 (5 bases). This receptor was taken from a human donor with non-small cell lung cancer that progressed on radiotherapy plus ipilimumab. The sequencing here drew on peripheral blood, taken from a patient treated with radiotherapy plus ipilimumab. In DNA, the CDR3 is TGTGCCAGCAGGGGGCGAAGGGTGTTTTACGAGCAGTACTTC. It codes for CASRGRRVFYEQYF.